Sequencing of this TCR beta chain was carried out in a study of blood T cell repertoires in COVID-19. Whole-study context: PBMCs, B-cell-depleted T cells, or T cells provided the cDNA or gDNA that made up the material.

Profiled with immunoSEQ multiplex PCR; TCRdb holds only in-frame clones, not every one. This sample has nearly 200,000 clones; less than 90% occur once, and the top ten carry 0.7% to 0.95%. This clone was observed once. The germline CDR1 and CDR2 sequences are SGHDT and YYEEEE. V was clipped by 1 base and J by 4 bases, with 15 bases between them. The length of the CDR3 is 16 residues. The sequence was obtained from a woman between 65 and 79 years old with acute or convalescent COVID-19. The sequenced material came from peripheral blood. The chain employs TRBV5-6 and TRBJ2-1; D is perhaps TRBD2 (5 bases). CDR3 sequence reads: CASSLRRTAGYNEQFF. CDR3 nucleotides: TGTGCCAGCAGCTTGCGGAGGACGGCGGGTTACAATGAGCAGTTCTTC.